A selection of T cell receptor beta chains follows, all from one sample in a study of blood T cell repertoires in COVID-19. Clones were sequenced by immunoSEQ multiplex PCR, and TCRdb holds only the in-frame ones, with some missing. Of a few hundred thousand clones in the sample, approximately 88% are singletons; the top ten hold about 12%. Sequencing was carried out using peripheral blood. The receptor set was obtained from a woman between 50 and 59 years old with COVID-19, enrolled during active disease. CDR3s include the opening cysteine and the closing phenylalanine or tryptophan. The order of the fields is J gene, V gene, clone size, D gene, CDR3 protein, CDR3 DNA. D genes are given only for firm matches. Where a row states a size, it is once, few, many or the class of an expanded clone; other rows omit it.

>TRBJ2-7|TRBV23-1|-|-
CASSHYRQVPYF
TGCGCCAGCAGTCATTATAGACAGGTCCCGTACTTC
>TRBJ1-6|TRBV5-6|-|-
CASSLTGHFNSPLHF
TGTGCCAGCAGCTTGACAGGGCATTTTAATTCACCCCTCCACTTT
>TRBJ1-1|TRBV6-6|-|TRBD1
CASTTGGTEAFF
TGTGCCAGCACAACAGGGGGCACTGAAGCTTTCTTT
>TRBJ1-5|TRBV19|-|-
CASSQRWNQPQHF
TGTGCCAGTAGCCAGAGGTGGAATCAGCCCCAGCATTTT
>TRBJ1-1|TRBV9|-|-
CASSRLLGGNTEAFF
TGTGCCAGCAGCCGACTCCTAGGGGGGAACACTGAAGCTTTCTTT
>TRBJ2-6|TRBV27|-|TRBD2
CASRGGRAGANVLTF
TGTGCCAGCCGGGGGGGGCGCGCTGGGGCCAACGTCCTGACTTTC
>TRBJ1-4|TRBV29-1|once|-
CSAGARGEKLFF
TGCAGCGCGGGGGCCAGGGGTGAAAAACTGTTTTTT
>TRBJ1-4|TRBV7-9|-|TRBD1
CASSMGQTRGEKLFF
TGTGCCAGCAGCATGGGACAGACGAGGGGTGAAAAACTGTTTTTT
>TRBJ2-5|TRBV24-1|-|TRBD1
CATSARDRGFGETQYF
TGTGCCACCAGTGCGAGGGACAGGGGGTTCGGTGAGACCCAGTACTTC
>TRBJ1-4|TRBV6-5|-|-
CASSSGLTNEKLFF
TGTGCCAGCAGCTCAGGTTTAACTAATGAAAAACTGTTTTTT
>TRBJ1-2|TRBV6-5|few|-
CATARSGGYTF
TGTGCCACCGCCCGTTCGGGAGGCTACACCTTC
>TRBJ2-1|TRBV11-2|-|TRBD2
CASSSDGLAQNEQFF
TGTGCCAGCAGCTCCGACGGACTAGCCCAGAATGAGCAGTTCTTC
>TRBJ1-1|TRBV2|few|TRBD1
CASSIQGAVNTEAFF
TGTGCCAGCAGCATACAGGGGGCAGTGAACACTGAAGCTTTCTTT
>TRBJ2-1|TRBV25-1|-|TRBD1
CASQDREWDEQFF
TGTGCCAGCCAGGACAGGGAATGGGATGAGCAGTTCTTC
>TRBJ1-1|TRBV6-6|-|-
CASSYRQGMNTEAFF
TGTGCCAGCAGTTACCGGCAGGGTATGAACACTGAAGCTTTCTTT
>TRBJ2-7|TRBV29-1|few|-
CSVDLGRESYEQYF
TGCAGCGTTGACCTGGGGCGGGAATCCTACGAGCAGTACTTC
>TRBJ1-1|TRBV29-1|-|-
CSVVSGRGGTEAFF
TGCAGCGTTGTATCCGGGCGGGGTGGCACTGAAGCTTTCTTT
>TRBJ2-3|TRBV11-1|-|TRBD2
CASSQIIAGADTQYF
TGTGCCAGCAGCCAAATAATAGCGGGCGCAGATACGCAGTATTTT